This entry is about one T cell receptor beta chain. These data come from a study of blood T cell repertoires in COVID-19. Study information: From T cells, B-cell-depleted T cells, or PBMCs came the material, which was cDNA or gDNA.

This CDR3 region has 18 residues. The V gene end was trimmed by 5 bases and the J gene end by 4 bases; junction bases not matched to a gene: 14. Germline V CDR1 and CDR2: MNHEY, SMNVEV (reference sequence). Study processing details: The assay estimated nucleated cells by amplifying reference gene primers. The repertoire was sequenced with immunoSEQ multiplex PCR; TCRdb's copy has only in-frame clones and lacks some. V, J and clone size are those of that table, while D and trimming were read from the DNA. The table has around 90,000 clones, about four fifths seen once. The receptor's source is a human donor in a cohort sampled during active COVID-19. What was sequenced was peripheral blood. J is TRBJ2-5 and V is TRBV27; 12 bases are shared with TRBD2. As DNA, the CDR3 is TGTGCCAGCAGTCCGGCGGTCCTAGCGGGAGGGGCCGGAGAGACCCAGTACTTC. Translation: CASSPAVLAGGAGETQYF.